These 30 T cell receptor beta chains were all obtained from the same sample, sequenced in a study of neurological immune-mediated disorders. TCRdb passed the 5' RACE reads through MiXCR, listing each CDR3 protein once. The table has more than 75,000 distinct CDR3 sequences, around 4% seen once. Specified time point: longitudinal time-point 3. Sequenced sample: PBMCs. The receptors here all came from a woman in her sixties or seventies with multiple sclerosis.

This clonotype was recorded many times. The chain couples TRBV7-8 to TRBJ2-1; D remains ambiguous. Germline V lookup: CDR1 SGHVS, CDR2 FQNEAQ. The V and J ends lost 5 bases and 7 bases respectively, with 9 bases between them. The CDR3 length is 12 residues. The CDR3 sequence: CASSTRQNEQFF. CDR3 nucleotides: TGTGCCAGCAGCACCAGGCAGAATGAGCAGTTCTTC.

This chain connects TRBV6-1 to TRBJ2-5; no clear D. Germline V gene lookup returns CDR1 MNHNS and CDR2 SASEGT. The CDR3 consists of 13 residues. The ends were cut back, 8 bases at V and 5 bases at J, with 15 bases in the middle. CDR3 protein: CASDLKHGETQYF. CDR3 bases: TGTGCCAGCGACCTCAAACACGGGGAGACCCAGTACTTC.

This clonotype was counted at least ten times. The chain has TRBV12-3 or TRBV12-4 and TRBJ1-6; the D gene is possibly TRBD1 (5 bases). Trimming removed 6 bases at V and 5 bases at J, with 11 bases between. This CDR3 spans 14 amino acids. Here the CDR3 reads CASSGTYDNSPLHF. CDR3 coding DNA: TGTGCCAGCAGCGGGACGTATGATAATTCACCCCTCCACTTT.

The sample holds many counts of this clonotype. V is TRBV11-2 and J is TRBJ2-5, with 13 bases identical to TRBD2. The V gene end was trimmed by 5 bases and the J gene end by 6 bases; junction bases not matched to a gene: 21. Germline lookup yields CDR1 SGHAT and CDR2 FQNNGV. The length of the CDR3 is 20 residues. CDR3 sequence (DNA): TGTGCCAGCAGCCCTCCAACCTCCGCCCTGGGACTAGCGGGGATCAAGACCCAGTACTTC. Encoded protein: CASSPPTSALGLAGIKTQYF.

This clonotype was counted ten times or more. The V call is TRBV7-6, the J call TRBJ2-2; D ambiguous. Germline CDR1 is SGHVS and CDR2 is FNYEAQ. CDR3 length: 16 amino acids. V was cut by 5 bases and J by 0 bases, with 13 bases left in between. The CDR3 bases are TGTGCCAGCAGCGAAGAGGACGGCGCGAACACCGGGGAGCTGTTTTTT. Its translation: CASSEEDGANTGELFF.

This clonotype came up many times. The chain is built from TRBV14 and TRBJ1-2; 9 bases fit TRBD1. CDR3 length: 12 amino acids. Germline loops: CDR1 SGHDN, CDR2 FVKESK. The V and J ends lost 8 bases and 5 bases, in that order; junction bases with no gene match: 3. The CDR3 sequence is CASRQGGYGYTF. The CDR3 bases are TGTGCCAGCCGACAGGGGGGATATGGCTACACCTTC.

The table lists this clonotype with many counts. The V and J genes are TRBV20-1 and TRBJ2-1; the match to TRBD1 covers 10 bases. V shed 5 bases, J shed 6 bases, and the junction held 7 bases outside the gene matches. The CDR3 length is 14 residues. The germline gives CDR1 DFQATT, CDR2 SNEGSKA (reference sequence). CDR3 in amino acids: CSAVWDRGVNEQFF. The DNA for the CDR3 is TGCAGTGCTGTCTGGGACAGGGGTGTCAATGAGCAGTTCTTC.

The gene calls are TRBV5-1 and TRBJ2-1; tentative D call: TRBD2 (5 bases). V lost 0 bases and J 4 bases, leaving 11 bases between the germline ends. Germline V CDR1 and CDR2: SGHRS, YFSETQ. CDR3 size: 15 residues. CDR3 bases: TGCGCCAGCAGCTTGGTCCCGGGAACATACAATGAGCAGTTCTTC. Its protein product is CASSLVPGTYNEQFF.

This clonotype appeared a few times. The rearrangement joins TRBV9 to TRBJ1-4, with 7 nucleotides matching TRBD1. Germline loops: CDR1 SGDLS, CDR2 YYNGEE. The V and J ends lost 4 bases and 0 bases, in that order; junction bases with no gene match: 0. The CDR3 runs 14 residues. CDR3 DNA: TGTGCCAGCAGCACAGGGGCAACTAATGAAAAACTGTTTTTT. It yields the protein CASSTGATNEKLFF.

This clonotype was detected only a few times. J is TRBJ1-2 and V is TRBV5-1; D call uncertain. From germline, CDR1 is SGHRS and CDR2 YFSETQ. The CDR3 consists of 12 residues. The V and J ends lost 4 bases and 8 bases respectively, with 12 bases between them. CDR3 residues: CASSPEGWGYTF. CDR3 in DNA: TGCGCCAGCAGCCCTGAGGGCTGGGGCTACACCTTC.

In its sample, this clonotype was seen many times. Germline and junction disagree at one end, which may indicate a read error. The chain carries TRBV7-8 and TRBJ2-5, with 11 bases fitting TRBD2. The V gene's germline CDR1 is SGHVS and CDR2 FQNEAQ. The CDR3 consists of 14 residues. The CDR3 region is CASNLAGGQETQYF. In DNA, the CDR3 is TGTGCCAGCAACTTAGCGGGGGGGCAAGAGACCCAGTACTTC.

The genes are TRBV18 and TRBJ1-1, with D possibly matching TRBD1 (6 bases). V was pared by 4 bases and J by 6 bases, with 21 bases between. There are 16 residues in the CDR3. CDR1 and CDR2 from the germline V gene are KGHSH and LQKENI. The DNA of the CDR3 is TGTGCCAGCTCACAAGGGATACAGGGTGGGGCCGCTGAAGCTTTCTTT. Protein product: CASSQGIQGGAAEAFF.

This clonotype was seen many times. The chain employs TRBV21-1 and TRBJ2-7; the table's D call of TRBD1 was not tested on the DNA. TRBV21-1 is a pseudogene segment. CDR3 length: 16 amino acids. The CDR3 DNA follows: TGTGCCAGCAGCCCCCGGTGGGGCAGCCTGCCCTACGAGCAGTACTTC. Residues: CASSPRWGSLPYEQYF.

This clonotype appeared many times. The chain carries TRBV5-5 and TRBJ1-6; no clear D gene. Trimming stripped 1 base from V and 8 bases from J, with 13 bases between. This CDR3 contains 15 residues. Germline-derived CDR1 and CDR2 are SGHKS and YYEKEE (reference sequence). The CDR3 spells CASSLLREVYSPLHF. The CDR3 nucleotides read TGTGCCAGCAGCTTGCTAAGGGAAGTGTATTCACCCCTCCACTTT.

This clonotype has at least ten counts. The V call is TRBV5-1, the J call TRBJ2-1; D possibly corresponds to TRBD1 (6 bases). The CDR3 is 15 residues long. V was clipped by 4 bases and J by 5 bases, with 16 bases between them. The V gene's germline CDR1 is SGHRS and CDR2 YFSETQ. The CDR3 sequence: CASSQQGFMNNEQFF. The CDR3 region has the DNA TGCGCCAGCAGCCAACAGGGATTCATGAACAATGAGCAGTTCTTC. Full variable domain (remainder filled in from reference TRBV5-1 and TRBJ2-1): KAGVTQTPRYLIKTRGQQVTLSCSPISGHRSVSWYQQTPGQGLQFLFEYFSETQRNKGNFPGRFSGRQFSNSRSEMNVSTLELGDSALYLCASSQQGFMNNEQFFGPGTRLTVL.

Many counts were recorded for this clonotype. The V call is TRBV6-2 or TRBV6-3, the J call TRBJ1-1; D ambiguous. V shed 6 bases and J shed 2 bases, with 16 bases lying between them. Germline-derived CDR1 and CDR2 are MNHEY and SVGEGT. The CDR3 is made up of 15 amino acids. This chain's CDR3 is CASSPRANRNTEAFF. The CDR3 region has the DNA TGTGCCAGCAGCCCCCGGGCGAACAGAAACACTGAAGCTTTCTTT.

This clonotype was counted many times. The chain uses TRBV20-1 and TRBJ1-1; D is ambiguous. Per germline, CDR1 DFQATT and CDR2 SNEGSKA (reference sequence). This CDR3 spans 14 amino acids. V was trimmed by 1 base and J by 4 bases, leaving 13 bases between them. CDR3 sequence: CSARVGVAGTEAFF. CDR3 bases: TGCAGTGCTAGAGTGGGCGTCGCGGGCACTGAAGCTTTCTTT.

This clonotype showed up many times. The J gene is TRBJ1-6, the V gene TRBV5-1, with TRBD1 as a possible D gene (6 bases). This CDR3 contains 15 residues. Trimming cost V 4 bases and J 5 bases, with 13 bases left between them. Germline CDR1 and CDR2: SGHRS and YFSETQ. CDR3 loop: CASSATGPNNSPLHF. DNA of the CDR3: TGCGCCAGCAGCGCAACAGGGCCTAATAATTCACCCCTCCACTTT.

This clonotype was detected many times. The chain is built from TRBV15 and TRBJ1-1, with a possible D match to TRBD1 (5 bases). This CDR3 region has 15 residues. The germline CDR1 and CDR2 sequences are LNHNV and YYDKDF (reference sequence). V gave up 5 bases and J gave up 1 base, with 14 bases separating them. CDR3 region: CATSPEGSWNTEAFF. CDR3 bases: TGTGCCACCAGCCCCGAGGGGTCCTGGAACACTGAAGCTTTCTTT.

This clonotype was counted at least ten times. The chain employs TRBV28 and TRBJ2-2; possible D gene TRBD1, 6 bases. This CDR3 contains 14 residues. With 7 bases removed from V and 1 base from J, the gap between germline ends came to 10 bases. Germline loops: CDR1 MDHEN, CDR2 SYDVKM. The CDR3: CASKRGQNTGELFF. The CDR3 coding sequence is TGTGCCAGCAAAAGGGGACAGAACACCGGGGAGCTGTTTTTT.

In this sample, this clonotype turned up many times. For the CDR3, the DNA is TGTGCCAGCAGCCTAGACAGGAGCACAGATACGCAGTATTTT. Translated: CASSLDRSTDTQYF. The chain employs TRBV7-6 and TRBJ2-3, with D perhaps matching TRBD1 (6 bases). Germline values: CDR1 SGHVS, CDR2 FNYEAQ. This CDR3 is 14 amino acids long. The germline V and J ends were trimmed by 5 bases and 0 bases, with 9 bases remaining between them.

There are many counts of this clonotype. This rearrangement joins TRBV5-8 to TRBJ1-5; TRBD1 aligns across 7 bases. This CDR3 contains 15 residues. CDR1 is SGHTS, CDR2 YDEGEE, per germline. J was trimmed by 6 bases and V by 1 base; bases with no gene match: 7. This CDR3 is CASSLLGGVGQPQHF. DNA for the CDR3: TGTGCCAGCAGCTTGTTAGGGGGCGTGGGTCAGCCCCAGCATTTT.

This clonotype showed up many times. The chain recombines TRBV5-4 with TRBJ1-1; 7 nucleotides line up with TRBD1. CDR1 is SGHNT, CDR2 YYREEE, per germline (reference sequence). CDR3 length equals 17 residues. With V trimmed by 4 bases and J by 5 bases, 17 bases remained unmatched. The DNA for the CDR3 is TGTGCCAGCAGCGGCCCAACCCGGACAGGCCCGGGGACTGAAGCTTTCTTT. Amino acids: CASSGPTRTGPGTEAFF.

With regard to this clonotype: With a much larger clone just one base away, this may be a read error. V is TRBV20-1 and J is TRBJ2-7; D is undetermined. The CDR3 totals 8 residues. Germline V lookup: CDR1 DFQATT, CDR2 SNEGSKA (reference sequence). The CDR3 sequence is CGARNKYF. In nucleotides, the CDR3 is TGCGGTGCTAGAAATAAGTACTTC.

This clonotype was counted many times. The CDR3 DNA follows: TGCGCCAGCAGCCAAGGTATAGGGAACACTGAAGCTTTCTTT. This codes for CASSQGIGNTEAFF. The genes are TRBV4-1 and TRBJ1-1; D is unclear. The CDR3 length is 14 residues. Germline V CDR1 and CDR2: MGHRA, YSYEKL. The V end lost 1 base, the J end lost 1 base, and 7 bases lay between the germline ends.

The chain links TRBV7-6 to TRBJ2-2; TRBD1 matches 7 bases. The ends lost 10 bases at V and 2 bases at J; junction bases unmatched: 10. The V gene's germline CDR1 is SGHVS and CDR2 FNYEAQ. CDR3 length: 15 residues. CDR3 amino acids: CATFAKGANTGELFF. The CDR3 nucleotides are TGTGCCACTTTCGCCAAGGGGGCCAACACCGGGGAGCTGTTTTTT.

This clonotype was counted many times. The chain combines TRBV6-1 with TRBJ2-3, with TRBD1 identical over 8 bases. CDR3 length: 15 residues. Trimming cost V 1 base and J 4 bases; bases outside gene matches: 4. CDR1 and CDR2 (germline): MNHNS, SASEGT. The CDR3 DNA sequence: TGTGCCAGCAGTGAAGGGGACAGGTTCCCAGATACGCAGTATTTT. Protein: CASSEGDRFPDTQYF.

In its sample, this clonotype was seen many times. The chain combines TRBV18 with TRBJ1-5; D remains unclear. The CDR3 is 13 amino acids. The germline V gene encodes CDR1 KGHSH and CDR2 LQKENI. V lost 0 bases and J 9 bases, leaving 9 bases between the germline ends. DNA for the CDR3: TGTGCCAGCTCACCACCGGACGTGGGGCCCCAGCATTTT. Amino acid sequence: CASSPPDVGPQHF.

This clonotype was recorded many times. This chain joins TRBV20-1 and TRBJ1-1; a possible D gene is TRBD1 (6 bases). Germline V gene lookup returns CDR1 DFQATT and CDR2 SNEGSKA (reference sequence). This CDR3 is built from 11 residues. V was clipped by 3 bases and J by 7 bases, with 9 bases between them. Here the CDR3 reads CSASRTVEAFF. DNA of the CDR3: TGCAGTGCTAGTCGGACAGTTGAAGCTTTCTTT.

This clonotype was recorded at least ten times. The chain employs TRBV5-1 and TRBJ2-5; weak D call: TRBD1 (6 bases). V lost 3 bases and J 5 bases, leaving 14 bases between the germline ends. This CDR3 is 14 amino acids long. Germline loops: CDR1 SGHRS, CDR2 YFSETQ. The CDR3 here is CASSYGQLKETQYF. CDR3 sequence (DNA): TGCGCCAGCAGCTATGGACAGCTAAAGGAGACCCAGTACTTC.